Below, 18 T cell receptor beta chains from the same sample are listed, as sequenced in a study of OX40 agonist ivuxolimab in advanced cancers. Libraries were prepared by immunoSEQ multiplex PCR; TCRdb keeps only in-frame clonotypes and omits some of them. The table includes roughly 76,000 clones, around 83% detected once. This specimen was CD4+ or CD8+ T cells sorted from blood, taken in a trial of the OX40 agonist ivuxolimab. These receptors came from an adult with an advanced solid tumor such as melanoma, head and neck, liver or kidney cancer.

On this clone: A clone one base away is much larger, so this may be a read error. The sample has other DNA sequences that encode this CDR3 too. The chain couples TRBV6-1 to TRBJ1-1, with D possibly being TRBD1 (6 bases). This CDR3 has 15 residues. Trimming cost V 1 base and J 3 bases, with 12 bases left between them. Germline V gene lookup returns CDR1 MNHNS and CDR2 SASEGT. In DNA, the CDR3 is TGTGCCAGCAGTGAAGTAGGGGGGGGTCACACTGAAGCTTTCTTT. Protein sequence: CASSEVGGGHTEAFF.

This clone came up once. J is TRBJ2-6 and V is TRBV19; D possibly corresponds to TRBD1 (5 bases). The V gene lost 6 bases and the J gene lost 0 bases, with 12 bases spanning the gap. The CDR3 is 16 amino acids. Per the germline V gene, CDR1 is LNHDA and CDR2 is SQIVND (reference sequence). The CDR3 DNA is TGTGCCAGTAGGGACCGAGACAGCTCTGGGGCCAACGTCCTGACTTTC. Translation gives CASRDRDSSGANVLTF.

The chain employs TRBV5-4 and TRBJ1-3; D gene uncertain. The germline CDR1 and CDR2 sequences are SGHNT and YYREEE (reference sequence). V was pared by 3 bases and J by 0 bases, with 10 bases between. This CDR3 contains 15 residues. This chain's CDR3 is CASSSPRVSGNTIYF. CDR3 nucleotide sequence: TGTGCCAGCAGCTCGCCGAGGGTCTCTGGAAACACCATATATTTT.

This chain uses TRBV6-1 with TRBJ1-5; D is uncertain. This CDR3 has 14 residues. CDR1 MNHNS and CDR2 SASEGT come from the germline V gene. The V end lost 2 bases, the J end lost 2 bases, and 7 bases lay between the germline ends. CDR3 region: CASSENGGNQPQHF. The DNA for the CDR3 is TGTGCCAGCAGTGAAAACGGCGGCAATCAGCCCCAGCATTTT.

This clone was seen only once. The CDR3 protein is CASNSNQPQHF. Here the CDR3 DNA reads TGTGCCAGCAACAGCAATCAGCCCCAGCATTTT. This rearrangement joins TRBV28 to TRBJ1-5; D uncertain. The CDR3 extends over 11 amino acids. V was shortened by 7 bases and J by 1 base, with 2 bases between the two germline ends. Germline V gives CDR1 MDHEN, CDR2 SYDVKM. Full variable domain (rest looked up from reference TRBV28 and TRBJ1-5): DVKVTQSSRYLVKRTGEKVFLECVQDMDHENMFWYRQDPGLGLRLIYFSYDVKMKEKGDIPEGYSVSREKKERFSLILESASTNQTSMYLCASNSNQPQHFGDGTRLSIL.

The V and J genes are TRBV6-1 and TRBJ1-5; TRBD1 matches at 7 bases. V lost 6 bases and J lost 2; bases outside the gene matches: 4. This CDR3 is 14 amino acids long. Germline V CDR1 and CDR2: MNHNS, SASEGT. CDR3 residues: CASRPDRGNQPQHF. The DNA of the CDR3 is TGTGCCAGCAGGCCCGACAGGGGCAATCAGCCCCAGCATTTT.

The J gene is TRBJ2-1, the V gene TRBV5-6; the match to TRBD2 covers 11 bases. This CDR3 is 17 amino acids long. Germline CDR1 is SGHDT and CDR2 is YYEEEE. Losses at the gene ends were 0 bases for V and 5 bases for J; bases not matched to a gene: 7. This chain's CDR3 is CASSLGARLAGNNEQFF. The CDR3 region has the DNA TGTGCCAGCAGCTTGGGAGCCAGACTAGCGGGAAACAATGAGCAGTTCTTC. The complete variable domain, with remaining parts taken from reference TRBV5-6 and TRBJ2-1, reads DAGVTQSPTHLIKTRGQQVTLRCSPKSGHDTVSWYQQALGQGPQFIFQYYEEEERQRGNFPDRFSGHQFPNYSSELNVNALLLGDSALYLCASSLGARLAGNNEQFFGPGTRLTVL.

This chain links TRBV29-1 with TRBJ2-7, with TRBD1 matching 7 bases. Unmatched junction bases numbered 8, after V lost 7 bases and J lost 2 bases. Germline CDR1 and CDR2: SQVTM and ANQGSEA. The CDR3 covers 13 residues. The DNA of the CDR3 is TGCAGCGCTTCCGGGACAGAGACCTACGAGCAGTACTTC. Translation: CSASGTETYEQYF.

V gene TRBV7-9 combines with J gene TRBJ1-1; TRBD1 matches 7 bases. The CDR3 has 15 residues. Per germline, CDR1 SEHNR and CDR2 FQNEAQ (reference sequence). J lost 1 base, V lost 5 bases, and 7 bases had no gene match. The CDR3 bases are TGTGCCAGCAGCACATGGACAGGCTCGAACACTGAAGCTTTCTTT. The encoded protein is CASSTWTGSNTEAFF. Full variable domain (remainder filled in from reference TRBV7-9 and TRBJ1-1): DTGVSQNPRHKITKRGQNVTFRCDPISEHNRLYWYRQTLGQGPEFLTYFQNEAQLEKSRLLSDRFSAERPKGSFSTLEIQRTEQGDSAMYLCASSTWTGSNTEAFFGQGTRLTVV.

The rearrangement joins TRBV6-4 to TRBJ1-5; D is uncertain. The CDR3 extends over 15 amino acids. Germline V lookup: CDR1 MRHNA, CDR2 SNTAGT. V was shortened by 7 bases and J by 1 base, with 14 bases between the two germline ends. DNA for the CDR3: TGTGCCAGCATCAGAGCCAAGATAAGCAATCAGCCCCAGCATTTT. Amino acid sequence: CASIRAKISNQPQHF.

The chain recombines TRBV19 with TRBJ1-5; tentative D call: TRBD1 (5 bases). Trimming stripped 9 bases from V and 5 bases from J, with 14 bases between. CDR1 and CDR2 from the germline V gene are LNHDA and SQIVND (reference sequence). There are 13 residues in the CDR3. CDR3 loop: CASRIRVDQPQHF. DNA of the CDR3: TGTGCCAGCCGCATCAGGGTCGATCAGCCCCAGCATTTT.

In DNA form, the CDR3 reads TGTGCCAGCGGGGATTGGGGAAGAGCAAACACCATATATTTT. Translation gives CASGDWGRANTIYF. The chain combines TRBV2 with TRBJ1-3, with no clear D. This CDR3 spans 14 amino acids. V was pared by 8 bases and J by 6 bases, with 17 bases between. Germline-derived CDR1 and CDR2 are SNHLY and FYNNEI.

The V call is TRBV28, the J call TRBJ2-7; D gene unclear. The germline gives CDR1 MDHEN, CDR2 SYDVKM. Trimming cost V 4 bases and J 3 bases, with 1 base left between them. The CDR3 sequence is 10 residues long. CDR3 in amino acids: CASSYYEQYF. For the CDR3, the DNA is TGTGCCAGCAGTTACTACGAGCAGTACTTC.

This chain links TRBV5-1 with TRBJ1-6; TRBD1 agrees at 8 bases. This CDR3 spans 15 amino acids. The trim removed 3 bases at V and 8 bases at J, leaving 7 bases unmatched. CDR1 and CDR2 from the germline V gene are SGHRS and YFSETQ. The CDR3 spells CASSWRGTGDSPLHF. The CDR3 bases are TGCGCCAGCAGCTGGCGAGGGACAGGTGATTCACCCCTCCACTTT.

The rearrangement uses TRBV5-4 and TRBJ2-2; TRBD1 aligns across 9 bases. V was pared by 4 bases and J by 5 bases, with 6 bases of the junction left unmatched. This CDR3 has 15 amino acids. Germline loops: CDR1 SGHNT, CDR2 YYREEE (reference sequence). CDR3 sequence: CASSKGQGITGELFF. The CDR3 nucleotides read TGTGCCAGCAGCAAGGGACAGGGTATAACCGGGGAGCTGTTTTTT. Based on the CDR3 plus reference TRBV5-4 and TRBJ2-2, the full variable domain is ETGVTQSPTHLIKTRGQQVTLRCSSQSGHNTVSWYQQALGQGPQFIFQYYREEENGRGNFPPRFSGLQFPNYSSELNVNALELDDSALYLCASSKGQGITGELFFGEGSRLTVL.

This clone is a singleton in its sample. The V call is TRBV9, the J call TRBJ2-7; 9 positions match TRBD2. V was clipped by 4 bases and J by 3 bases; unmatched bases: 8. This CDR3 spans 15 amino acids. CDR1 and CDR2 (germline): SGDLS, YYNGEE. The CDR3 is CASSPQLAGVYEQYF. CDR3 coding DNA: TGTGCCAGCAGCCCCCAACTAGCGGGCGTCTACGAGCAGTACTTC.

The gene calls are TRBV5-1 and TRBJ2-7; no clear D. Trimming took off 2 bases at V and 8 bases at J, with 17 bases between the two ends. The CDR3 runs to 14 residues. CDR1 is SGHRS, CDR2 YFSETQ, per germline. The CDR3 DNA is TGCGCCAGCAGCTTTTCGCCTCTACCCCGACAGCAGTACTTC. Protein: CASSFSPLPRQQYF.

The chain employs TRBV6-6 and TRBJ2-3; 8 bases are shared with TRBD2. The CDR3 is made up of 13 amino acids. Per germline, CDR1 MNHNY and CDR2 SVGAGI (reference sequence). With 5 bases clipped from V and 5 bases from J, the junction kept 3 bases outside the gene matches. DNA of the CDR3: TGTGCCAGCAGTGGACTAGCTTTAGATACGCAGTATTTT. This codes for CASSGLALDTQYF.